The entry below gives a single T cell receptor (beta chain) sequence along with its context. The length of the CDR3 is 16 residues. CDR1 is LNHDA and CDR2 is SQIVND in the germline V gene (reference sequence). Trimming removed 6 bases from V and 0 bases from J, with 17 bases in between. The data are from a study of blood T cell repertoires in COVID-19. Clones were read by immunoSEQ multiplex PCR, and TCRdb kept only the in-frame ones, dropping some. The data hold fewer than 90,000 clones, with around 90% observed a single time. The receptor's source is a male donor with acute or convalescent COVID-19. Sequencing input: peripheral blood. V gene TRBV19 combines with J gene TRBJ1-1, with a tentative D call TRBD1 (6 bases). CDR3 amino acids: CASSMPGQLMNTEAFF. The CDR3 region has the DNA TGTGCCAGTAGCATGCCGGGACAACTTATGAACACTGAAGCTTTCTTT. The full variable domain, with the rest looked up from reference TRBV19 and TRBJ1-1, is DGGITQSPKYLFRKEGQNVTLSCEQNLNHDAMYWYRQDPGQGLRLIYYSQIVNDFQKGDIAEGYSVSREKKESFPLTVTSAQKNPTAFYLCASSMPGQLMNTEAFFGQGTRLTVV.